These 15 T cell receptor beta chains originate from one sample sequenced in a study of T cell responses to AZD1222 COVID-19 vaccine (dated by TCRdb to the early 2020s). Libraries were built with the immunoSEQ multiplex PCR assay. This is the immuneACCESS table as TCRdb keeps it, with only in-frame sequences that have V and J called. A part of the clones is gone; compared with another copy, unresolved V genes explain less than half, and the rest is unexplained. This sample lists more than 110,000 clones; nearly 95% were detected once. Jointly, the top ten make up 4.5% to 5.5% of the sample. This specimen's time point label, per the study, means: baseline before first vaccination. Sequenced here: peripheral blood, sampled on day 0 of AZD1222 vaccination. Source of these receptors: an adult in good health.

The J gene is TRBJ1-1, the V gene TRBV23-1; D unclear. TRBV23-1 belongs to the ORF category, with a function that is uncertain. V gave up 0 bases and J gave up 0 bases, with 2 bases separating them. This CDR3 region has 13 residues. The CDR3, as DNA: TGCGCCAGCAGTCAATCGGTGAACACTGAAGCTTTCTTT. Its translation: CASSQSVNTEAFF.

The chain is built from TRBV9 and TRBJ1-2; possible D gene TRBD1, 5 bases. The CDR3 contains 11 residues. Trimming took off 6 bases at V and 8 bases at J, with 11 bases between the two ends. Looked up from germline, CDR1 is SGDLS and CDR2 is YYNGEE. The CDR3 sequence: CASKGREGYTF. The CDR3 nucleotides read TGTGCCAGCAAGGGGAGGGAGGGCTACACCTTC.

This rearrangement joins TRBV3-1 (or the pseudogene TRBV3-2) to TRBJ1-3; D uncertain. V lost 0 bases, J lost 4 bases, and 10 bases lay in between. Germline lookup yields CDR1 LGHDT and CDR2 YNNKEL (reference sequence). CDR3 length equals 15 residues. In nucleotides, the CDR3 is TGTGCCAGCAGCCAAGATCCCGGGTCCGGAAACACCATATATTTT. It codes for CASSQDPGSGNTIYF.

The chain combines TRBV28 with TRBJ1-6, with unresolved D. This CDR3 has 16 amino acids. Germline-derived CDR1 and CDR2 are MDHEN and SYDVKM. Trimming took 2 bases from V and 7 from J, leaving 15 bases between them. The chain's CDR3 is CASSLTSPAGNSPLHF. The CDR3 coding sequence is TGTGCCAGCAGTTTAACCTCCCCTGCCGGCAATTCACCCCTCCACTTT.

The chain uses TRBV20-1 and TRBJ2-5, with D possibly matching TRBD2 (6 bases). V lost 3 bases and J 3 bases, leaving 14 bases between the germline ends. The CDR3 loop spans 14 amino acids. The germline V gene has CDR1 DFQATT and CDR2 SNEGSKA (reference sequence). This chain's CDR3 is CSASRASAKETQYF. DNA for the CDR3: TGCAGTGCTAGTAGGGCTAGCGCTAAAGAGACCCAGTACTTC.

The rearrangement uses TRBV6-4 and TRBJ2-2; 10 bases align to TRBD1. The CDR3 is 14 residues long. Germline V gives CDR1 MRHNA, CDR2 SNTAGT. V dropped 6 bases and J dropped 6; count of bases not matched to a gene: 4. This CDR3 is CASRGQGTAGELFF. Here the CDR3 DNA reads TGTGCCAGCAGGGGACAGGGGACGGCCGGGGAGCTGTTTTTT.

V usage is TRBV2 and J usage is TRBJ1-2; D is perhaps TRBD1 (5 bases). Trimming left V 2 bases short and J 4 bases short, with 14 bases between. Germline loops: CDR1 SNHLY, CDR2 FYNNEI. The CDR3 length is 15 residues. The DNA of the CDR3 is TGTGCCAGCAGTGAAAGGTGGGGCGGCGGCTATGGCTACACCTTC. Translating it yields CASSERWGGGYGYTF. The full variable domain, in which reference TRBV2 and TRBJ1-2 provide the parts outside the CDR3, is EPEVTQTPSHQVTQMGQEVILRCVPISNHLYFYWYRQILGQKVEFLVSFYNNEISEKSEIFDDQFSVERPDGSNFTLKIRSTKLEDSAMYFCASSERWGGGYGYTFGSGTRLTVV.

V usage is TRBV27 and J usage is TRBJ2-7; D remains unclear. The CDR3 runs 12 residues. CDR1 and CDR2 from the germline V gene are MNHEY and SMNVEV (reference sequence). V shed 5 bases and J shed 1 base, with 6 bases lying between them. The CDR3 here is CASSPPSYEQYF. The CDR3 DNA is TGTGCCAGCAGTCCGCCTTCCTACGAGCAGTACTTC.

This chain links TRBV7-9 with TRBJ2-3, with D possibly TRBD1 on 7 matching bases. In germline, CDR1 is SEHNR, CDR2 FQNEAQ (reference sequence). V lost 1 base and J 3 bases, leaving 14 bases between the germline ends. The CDR3 totals 16 residues. The CDR3 is CASSLVRDSQTDTQYF. The CDR3 DNA reads as TGTGCCAGCAGCTTAGTGCGGGACAGTCAGACAGATACGCAGTATTTT.

V usage is TRBV10-3 and J usage is TRBJ2-3; D remains unclear. V was pared by 2 bases and J by 2 bases, with 5 bases between. The CDR3 totals 13 residues. CDR1 is ENHRY and CDR2 is SYGVKD in the germline V gene. DNA of the CDR3: TGTGCCATCAGTGAGGGCTTCACAGATACGCAGTATTTT. Residues: CAISEGFTDTQYF.

This chain uses TRBV30 with TRBJ2-4, with D uncertain. Germline loops: CDR1 GTSNPN, CDR2 SVGIG (reference sequence). This CDR3 spans 15 amino acids. Trimming removed 1 base from V and 4 bases from J, with 14 bases in between. CDR3 nucleotides: TGTGCCTGGAGTGAGTCGTGGCAGTCGAAAAACATTCAGTACTTC. This sequence encodes CAWSESWQSKNIQYF.

In this sample, this clone turned up once. J is TRBJ1-4 and V is TRBV24-1, with TRBD1 matching over 7 bases. Germline V gene data show CDR1 as KGHDR and CDR2 as SFDVKD. This CDR3 is 16 amino acids long. Trimming took 3 bases from V and 6 from J; bases not matched to a gene: 9. The CDR3 is CATSDRDSSGYEKLFF. The DNA of the CDR3 is TGTGCCACCAGTGATAGGGACAGTTCGGGGTATGAAAAACTGTTTTTT.

The chain combines TRBV19 with TRBJ1-4; D gene uncertain. Trimming stripped 2 bases from V and 5 bases from J, with 12 bases between. CDR3 length equals 15 residues. Germline assignment: CDR1 LNHDA and CDR2 SQIVND (reference sequence). The CDR3 DNA reads TGTGCCAGTAGTATAACGGCGGATTGGAATGAAAAACTGTTTTTT. It specifies CASSITADWNEKLFF.

The V and J genes are TRBV5-4 and TRBJ2-1; 8 positions match TRBD1. Germline CDR1 SGHNT, CDR2 YYREEE (reference sequence). Trimming removed 1 base from V and 9 bases from J; junction bases left unmatched: 6. CDR3 length: 14 amino acids. In DNA, the CDR3 is TGTGCCAGCAGCTTGCCACAGGGGGATCGTGAGCAGTTCTTC. Residues: CASSLPQGDREQFF. The full variable domain, completed using reference TRBV5-4 and TRBJ2-1, is ETGVTQSPTHLIKTRGQQVTLRCSSQSGHNTVSWYQQALGQGPQFIFQYYREEENGRGNFPPRFSGLQFPNYSSELNVNALELDDSALYLCASSLPQGDREQFFGPGTRLTVL.

The chain carries TRBV28 and TRBJ1-4, with 10 bases identical to TRBD1. The CDR3 is 16 amino acids. V gave up 5 bases and J gave up 6 bases; unmatched junction bases: 9. Germline V lookup: CDR1 MDHEN, CDR2 SYDVKM. The CDR3 spells CASSLSAGTGDEKLFF. The DNA for the CDR3 is TGTGCCAGCAGTCTCTCCGCCGGGACAGGGGATGAAAAACTGTTTTTT.